This entry lists 4 T cell receptor beta chains sequenced from one sample in a study of breast tumors, draining lymph nodes, adjacent tissues. Breast cancer patients provided tissue from their axillary draining lymph nodes. Each CDR3 protein is one row after TCRdb ran MiXCR on the multiplex PCR reads. The table shows fewer than 150,000 distinct CDR3 sequences, with 21% occurring only once. Sample: axillary lymph node tissue. The receptors derive from a female donor with breast cancer. Some clones in this sample may be carry-over from other donors' samples.

Ten or more counts support this clonotype. This chain uses TRBV10-2 with TRBJ2-3; D remains ambiguous. The CDR3 totals 14 residues. Trimming removed 7 bases from V and 1 base from J, with 12 bases in between. Germline V CDR1 and CDR2: WSHSY, SAAADI. Here the CDR3 reads CASKIRGGTDTQYF. CDR3 coding DNA: TGCGCCAGCAAAATACGAGGTGGCACAGATACGCAGTATTTT.

J is TRBJ1-2 and V is TRBV7-9, with D hard to call. Germline V gene data show CDR1 as SEHNR and CDR2 as FQNEAQ (reference sequence). CDR3 length: 14 amino acids. Trimming removed 5 bases from V and 1 base from J, with 11 bases in between. CDR3 region: CASSGRHINYGYTF. The CDR3 region has the DNA TGTGCCAGCAGCGGTAGACATATTAACTATGGCTACACCTTC.

The table lists this clonotype with many counts. The chain uses TRBV7-9 and TRBJ1-4; possibly TRBD1 for D (5 bases). The ends were cut back, 5 bases at V and 4 bases at J, with 11 bases in the middle. CDR1 and CDR2 from the germline V gene are SEHNR and FQNEAQ (reference sequence). The CDR3 runs to 14 residues. CDR3 protein: CASSPPGGNEKLFF. The DNA of the CDR3 is TGTGCCAGCAGCCCCCCGGGGGGTAATGAAAAACTGTTTTTT.

Many counts were recorded for this clonotype. The V and J genes are TRBV27 and TRBJ2-1; no firm D call. V was clipped by 1 base and J by 6 bases, with 7 bases between them. CDR3 length: 13 amino acids. Germline V gene sequence: CDR1 MNHEY, CDR2 SMNVEV (reference sequence). The CDR3 DNA reads TGTGCCAGCAGTTTATTCAGCTTCAATGAGCAGTTCTTC. Encoded protein: CASSLFSFNEQFF.